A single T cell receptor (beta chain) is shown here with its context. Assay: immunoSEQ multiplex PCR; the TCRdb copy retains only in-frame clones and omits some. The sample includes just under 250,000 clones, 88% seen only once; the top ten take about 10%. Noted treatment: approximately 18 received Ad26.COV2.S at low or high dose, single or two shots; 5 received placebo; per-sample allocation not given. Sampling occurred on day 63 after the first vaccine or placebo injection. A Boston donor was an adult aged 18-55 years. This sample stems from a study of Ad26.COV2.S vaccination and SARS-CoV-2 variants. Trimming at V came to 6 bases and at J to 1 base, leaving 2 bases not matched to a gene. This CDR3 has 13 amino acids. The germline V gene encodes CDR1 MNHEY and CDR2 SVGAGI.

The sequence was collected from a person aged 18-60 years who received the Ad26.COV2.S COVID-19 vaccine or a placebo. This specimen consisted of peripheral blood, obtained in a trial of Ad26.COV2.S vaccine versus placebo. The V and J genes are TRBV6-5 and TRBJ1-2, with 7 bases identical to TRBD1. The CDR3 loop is CASSRDSNYGYTF. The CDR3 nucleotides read TGTGCCAGCAGCCGGGACAGTAACTATGGCTACACCTTC.